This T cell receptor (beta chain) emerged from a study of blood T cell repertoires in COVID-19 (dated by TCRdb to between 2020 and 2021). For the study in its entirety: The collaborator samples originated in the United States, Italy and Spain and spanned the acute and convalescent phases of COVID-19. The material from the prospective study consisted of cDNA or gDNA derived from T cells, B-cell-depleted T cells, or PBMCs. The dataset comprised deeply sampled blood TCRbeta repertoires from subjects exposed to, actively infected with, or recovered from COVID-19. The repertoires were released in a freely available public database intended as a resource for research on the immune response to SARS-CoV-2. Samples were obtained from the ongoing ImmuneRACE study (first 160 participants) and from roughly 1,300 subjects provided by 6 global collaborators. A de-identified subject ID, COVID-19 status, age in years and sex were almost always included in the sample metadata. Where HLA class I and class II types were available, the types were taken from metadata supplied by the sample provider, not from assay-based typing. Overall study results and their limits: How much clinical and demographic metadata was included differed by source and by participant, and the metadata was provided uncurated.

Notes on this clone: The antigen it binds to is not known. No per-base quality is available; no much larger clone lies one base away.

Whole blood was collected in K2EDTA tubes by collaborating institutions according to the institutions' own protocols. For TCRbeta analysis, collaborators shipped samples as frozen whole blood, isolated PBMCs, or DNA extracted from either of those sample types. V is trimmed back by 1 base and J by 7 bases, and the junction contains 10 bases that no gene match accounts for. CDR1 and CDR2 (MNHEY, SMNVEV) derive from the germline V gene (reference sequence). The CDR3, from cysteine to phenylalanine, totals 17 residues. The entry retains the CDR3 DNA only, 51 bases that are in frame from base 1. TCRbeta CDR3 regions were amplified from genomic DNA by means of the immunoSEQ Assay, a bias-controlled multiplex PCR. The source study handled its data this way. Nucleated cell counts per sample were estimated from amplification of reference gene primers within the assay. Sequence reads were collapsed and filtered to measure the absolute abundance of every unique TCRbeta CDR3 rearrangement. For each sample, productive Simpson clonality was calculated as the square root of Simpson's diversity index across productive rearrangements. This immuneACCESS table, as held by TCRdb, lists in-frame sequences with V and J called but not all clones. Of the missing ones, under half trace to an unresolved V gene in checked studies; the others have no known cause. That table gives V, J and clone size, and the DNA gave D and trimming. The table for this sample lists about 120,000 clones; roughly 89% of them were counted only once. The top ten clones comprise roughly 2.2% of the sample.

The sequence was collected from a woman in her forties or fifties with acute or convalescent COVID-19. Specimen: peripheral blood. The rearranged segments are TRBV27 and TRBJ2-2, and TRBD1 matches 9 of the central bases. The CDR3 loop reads CASSLFGTGSTFGELFF. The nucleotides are TGTGCCAGCAGTTTATTTGGGACAGGGTCCACTTTCGGGGAGCTGTTTTTT.